The T cell receptor beta chain described here comes from a study of T cell repertoires in cytomegalovirus infection. Study at large: Public TCR beta signature analysis indicated the presence of both CMV infection and matching HLA type.

This clonotype was counted many times. Its target is unknown. Study conclusions and caveats: Ex vivo, HLA-C-restricted CMV-specific TCR beta clonotypes prevailed over the rest of the response.

The CDR3 loop spans 13 amino acids. Per the germline V gene, CDR1 is SEHNR and CDR2 is FQNEAQ (reference sequence). The V end lost 5 bases, the J end lost 5 bases, and 12 bases lay between the germline ends. TCRdb reprocessed the reads via MiXCR and lists one record per CDR3 protein. The sample contains some 400,000 distinct CDR3 sequences, 15% to 20% of which appear only once. The sequence was obtained from a human donor in good health (CMV status not recorded). Some clones in this sample may be carry-over from other donors' samples. The chain joins TRBV7-9 to TRBJ1-1, with TRBD1 as a possible D gene (5 bases). Sequencing was done on a sample of PBMCs. DNA of the CDR3: TGTGCCAGCAGCCTACAGGTTGGGACTGAAGCTTTCTTT. It yields the protein CASSLQVGTEAFF.